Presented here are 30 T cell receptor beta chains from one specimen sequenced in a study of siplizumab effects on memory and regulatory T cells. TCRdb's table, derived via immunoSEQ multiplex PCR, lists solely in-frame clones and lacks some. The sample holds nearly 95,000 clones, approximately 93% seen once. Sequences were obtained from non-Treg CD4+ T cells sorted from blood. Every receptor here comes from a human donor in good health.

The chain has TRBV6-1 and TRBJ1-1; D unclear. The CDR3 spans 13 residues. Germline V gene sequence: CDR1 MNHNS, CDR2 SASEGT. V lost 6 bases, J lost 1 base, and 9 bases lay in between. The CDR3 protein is CASRQIQNTEAFF. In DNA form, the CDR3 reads TGTGCCAGCAGGCAGATACAGAACACTGAAGCTTTCTTT.

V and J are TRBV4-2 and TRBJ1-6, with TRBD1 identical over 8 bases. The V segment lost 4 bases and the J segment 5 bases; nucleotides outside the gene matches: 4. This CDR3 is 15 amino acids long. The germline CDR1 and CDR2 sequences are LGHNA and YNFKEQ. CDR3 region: CASSRRQGNNSPLHF. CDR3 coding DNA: TGTGCCAGCAGCCGGCGACAGGGGAATAATTCACCCCTCCACTTT.

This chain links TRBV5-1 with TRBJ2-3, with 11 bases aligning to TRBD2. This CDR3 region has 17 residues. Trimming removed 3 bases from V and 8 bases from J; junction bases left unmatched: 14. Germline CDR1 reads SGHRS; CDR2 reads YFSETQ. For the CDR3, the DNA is TGCGCCAGCAGCTCCAAGAGTAGCGGGGGGGCGTCATTTACGCAGTATTTT. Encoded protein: CASSSKSSGGASFTQYF.

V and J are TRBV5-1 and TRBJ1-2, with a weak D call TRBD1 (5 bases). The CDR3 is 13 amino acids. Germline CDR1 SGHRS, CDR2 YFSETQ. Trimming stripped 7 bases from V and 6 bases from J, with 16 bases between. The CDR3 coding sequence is TGCGCCAGCTCTTCCGCCAGACAGAATGGCTACACCTTC. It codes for CASSSARQNGYTF.

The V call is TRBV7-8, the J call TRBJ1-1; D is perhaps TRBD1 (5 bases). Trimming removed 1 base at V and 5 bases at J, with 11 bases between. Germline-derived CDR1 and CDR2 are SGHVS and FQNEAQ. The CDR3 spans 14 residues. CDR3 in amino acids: CASSLVYQGTEAFF. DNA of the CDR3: TGTGCCAGCAGCTTAGTGTACCAGGGTACTGAAGCTTTCTTT.

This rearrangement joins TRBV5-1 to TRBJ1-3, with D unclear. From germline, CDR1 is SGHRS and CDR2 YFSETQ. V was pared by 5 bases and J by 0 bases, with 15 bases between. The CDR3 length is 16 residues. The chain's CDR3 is CASSPQAAPSGNTIYF. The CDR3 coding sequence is TGCGCCAGCAGTCCCCAGGCCGCGCCCTCTGGAAACACCATATATTTT.

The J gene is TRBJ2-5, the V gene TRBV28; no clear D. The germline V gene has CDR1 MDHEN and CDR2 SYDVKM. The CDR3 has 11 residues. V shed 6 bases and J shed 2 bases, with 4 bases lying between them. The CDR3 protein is CASRDQETQYF. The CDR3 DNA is TGTGCCAGCAGGGATCAAGAGACCCAGTACTTC.

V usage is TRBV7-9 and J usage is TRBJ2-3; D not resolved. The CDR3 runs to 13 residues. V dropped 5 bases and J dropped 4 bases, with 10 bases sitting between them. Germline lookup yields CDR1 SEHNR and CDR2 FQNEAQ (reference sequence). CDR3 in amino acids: CASSIDWADTQYF. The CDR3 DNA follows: TGTGCCAGCAGCATAGATTGGGCAGATACGCAGTATTTT.

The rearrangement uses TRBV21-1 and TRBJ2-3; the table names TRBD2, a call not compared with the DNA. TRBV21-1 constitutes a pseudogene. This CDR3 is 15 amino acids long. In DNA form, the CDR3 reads TGTGCCAGCAGCAAAGACCGGACTAGCGTCTATACGCAGTATTTT. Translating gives CASSKDRTSVYTQYF.

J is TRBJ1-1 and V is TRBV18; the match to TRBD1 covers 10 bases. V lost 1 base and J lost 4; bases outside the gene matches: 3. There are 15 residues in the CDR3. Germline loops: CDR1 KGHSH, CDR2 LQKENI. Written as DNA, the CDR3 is TGTGCCAGCTCACCACGAGACAGGGGGCCCACTGAAGCTTTCTTT. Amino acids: CASSPRDRGPTEAFF.

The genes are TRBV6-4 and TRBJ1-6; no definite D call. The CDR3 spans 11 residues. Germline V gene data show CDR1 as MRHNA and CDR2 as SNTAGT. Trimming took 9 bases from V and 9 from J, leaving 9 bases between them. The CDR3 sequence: CARIQVSPLHF. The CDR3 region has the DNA TGTGCCAGGATTCAGGTTTCACCCCTCCACTTT.

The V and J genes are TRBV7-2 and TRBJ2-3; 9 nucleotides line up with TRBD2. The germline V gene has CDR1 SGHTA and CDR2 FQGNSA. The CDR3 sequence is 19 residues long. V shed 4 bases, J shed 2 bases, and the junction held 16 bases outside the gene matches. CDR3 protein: CASSSRRGGAGGFTDTQYF. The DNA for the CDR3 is TGTGCCAGCAGCTCCCGCCGCGGGGGGGCGGGAGGATTCACAGATACGCAGTATTTT.

CDR3 protein: CASSVAGTRDYEQYF. CDR3 nucleotides: TGTGCCAGCAGCGTCGCCGGGACAAGGGACTACGAGCAGTACTTC. The gene calls are TRBV9 and TRBJ2-7, with D maybe TRBD1 (6 bases). The CDR3 is 15 amino acids. Trimming took 2 bases from V and 3 from J, leaving 15 bases between them. Germline CDR1 and CDR2: SGDLS and YYNGEE.

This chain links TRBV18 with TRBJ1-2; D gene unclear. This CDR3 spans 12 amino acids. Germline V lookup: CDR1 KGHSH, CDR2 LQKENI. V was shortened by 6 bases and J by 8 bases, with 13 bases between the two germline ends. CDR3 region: CASSNSAVGYTF. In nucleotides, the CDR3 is TGTGCCAGCTCGAACTCCGCGGTAGGCTACACCTTC.

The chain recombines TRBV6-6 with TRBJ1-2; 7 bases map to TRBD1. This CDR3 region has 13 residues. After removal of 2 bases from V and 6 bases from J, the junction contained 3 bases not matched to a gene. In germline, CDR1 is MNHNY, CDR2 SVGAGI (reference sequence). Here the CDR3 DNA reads TGTGCCAGCAGTTACAGGGGGCGGGATGGCTACACCTTC. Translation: CASSYRGRDGYTF.

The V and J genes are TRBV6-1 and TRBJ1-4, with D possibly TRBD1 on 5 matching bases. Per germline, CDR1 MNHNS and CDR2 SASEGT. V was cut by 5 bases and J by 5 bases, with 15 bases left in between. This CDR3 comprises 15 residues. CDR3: CASSHPRGVNEKLFF. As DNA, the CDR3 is TGTGCCAGCAGTCACCCTCGGGGGGTGAATGAAAAACTGTTTTTT.

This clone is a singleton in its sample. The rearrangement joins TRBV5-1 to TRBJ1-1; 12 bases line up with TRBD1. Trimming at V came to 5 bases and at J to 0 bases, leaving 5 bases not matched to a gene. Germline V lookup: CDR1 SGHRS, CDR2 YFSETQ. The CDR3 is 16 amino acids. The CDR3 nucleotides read TGCGCCAGCAGTCCGGGACAGGGGGCTTTGAACACTGAAGCTTTCTTT. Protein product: CASSPGQGALNTEAFF.

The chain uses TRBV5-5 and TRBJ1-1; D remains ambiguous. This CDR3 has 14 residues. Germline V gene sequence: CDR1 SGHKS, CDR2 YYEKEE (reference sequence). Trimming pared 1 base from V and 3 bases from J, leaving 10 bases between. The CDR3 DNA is TGTGCCAGCAGCTTGAGATTTACGGACACTGAAGCTTTCTTT. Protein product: CASSLRFTDTEAFF.

CDR3 loop: CASSQPQARAGNTIYF. The CDR3 region has the DNA TGCGCCAGCAGCCAACCACAGGCGAGGGCTGGAAACACCATATATTTT. The chain couples TRBV4-1 to TRBJ1-3; tentative D call: TRBD1 (5 bases). CDR3 length: 16 residues. CDR1 is MGHRA and CDR2 is YSYEKL in the germline V gene. The ends were cut back, 2 bases at V and 2 bases at J, with 13 bases in the middle.

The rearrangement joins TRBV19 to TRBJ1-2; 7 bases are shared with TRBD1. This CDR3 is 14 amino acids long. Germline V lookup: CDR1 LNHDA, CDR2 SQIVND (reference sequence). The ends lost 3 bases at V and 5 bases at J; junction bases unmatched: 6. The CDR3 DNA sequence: TGTGCCAGTAGTATCATAGGGGGCCGATATGGCTACACCTTC. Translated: CASSIIGGRYGYTF. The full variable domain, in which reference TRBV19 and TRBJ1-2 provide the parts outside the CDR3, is DGGITQSPKYLFRKEGQNVTLSCEQNLNHDAMYWYRQDPGQGLRLIYYSQIVNDFQKGDIAEGYSVSREKKESFPLTVTSAQKNPTAFYLCASSIIGGRYGYTFGSGTRLTVV.

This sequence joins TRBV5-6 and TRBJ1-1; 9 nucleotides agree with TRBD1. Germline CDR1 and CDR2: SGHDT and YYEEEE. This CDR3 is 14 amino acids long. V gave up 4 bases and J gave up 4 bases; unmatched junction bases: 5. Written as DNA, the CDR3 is TGTGCCAGCAGCCCGGACAGGGGTAGCACTGAAGCTTTCTTT. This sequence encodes CASSPDRGSTEAFF.

The CDR3 region has the DNA TGTGCCAGCAGGGGGGCCAGGAACACTGAAGCTTTCTTT. This sequence encodes CASRGARNTEAFF. This rearrangement joins TRBV25-1 to TRBJ1-1; TRBD1 might be the D (6 bases). The CDR3 is made up of 13 amino acids. V was pared by 6 bases and J by 1 base, with 9 bases between. Germline V gene sequence: CDR1 MGHDK, CDR2 SYGVNS.

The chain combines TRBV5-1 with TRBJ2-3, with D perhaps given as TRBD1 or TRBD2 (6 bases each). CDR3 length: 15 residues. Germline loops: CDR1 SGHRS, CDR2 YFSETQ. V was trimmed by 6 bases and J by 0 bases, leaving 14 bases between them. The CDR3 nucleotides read TGCGCCAGCAACGGAGGGGGGTTTAGCACAGATACGCAGTATTTT. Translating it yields CASNGGGFSTDTQYF.

As DNA, the CDR3 is TGTGCCAGCACTCTAGCGGGGGGGCCGGGGGAGCAGTTCTTC. The encoded protein is CASTLAGGPGEQFF. The rearrangement links TRBV27 to TRBJ2-1; 12 nucleotides agree with TRBD2. Germline V gives CDR1 MNHEY, CDR2 SMNVEV (reference sequence). The CDR3 contains 14 residues. Unmatched junction bases numbered 8, after V lost 7 bases and J lost 10 bases.

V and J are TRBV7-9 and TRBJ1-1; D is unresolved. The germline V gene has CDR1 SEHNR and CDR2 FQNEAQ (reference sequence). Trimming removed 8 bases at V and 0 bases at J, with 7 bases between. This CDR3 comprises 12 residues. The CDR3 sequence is CASEEMNTEAFF. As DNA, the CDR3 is TGTGCCAGCGAAGAGATGAACACTGAAGCTTTCTTT.

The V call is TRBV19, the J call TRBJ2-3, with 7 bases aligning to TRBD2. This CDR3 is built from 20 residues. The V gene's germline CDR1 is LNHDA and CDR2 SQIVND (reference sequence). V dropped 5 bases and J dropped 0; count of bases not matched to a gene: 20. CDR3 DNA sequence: TGTGCCAGTAGTCAGAAAGTGGGAGGAGCGGGGCGTCGGAGCACAGATACGCAGTATTTT. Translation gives CASSQKVGGAGRRSTDTQYF.

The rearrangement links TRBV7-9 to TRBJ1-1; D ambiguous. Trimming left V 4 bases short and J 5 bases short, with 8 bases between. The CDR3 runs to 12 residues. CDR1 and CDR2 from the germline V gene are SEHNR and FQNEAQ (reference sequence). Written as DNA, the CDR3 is TGTGCCAGCAGCTCCCTGGGGACTGAAGCTTTCTTT. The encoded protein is CASSSLGTEAFF.

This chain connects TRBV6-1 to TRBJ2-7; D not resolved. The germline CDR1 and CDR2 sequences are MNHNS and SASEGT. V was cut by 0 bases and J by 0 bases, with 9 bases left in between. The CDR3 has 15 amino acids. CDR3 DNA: TGTGCCAGCAGTGAAGCTTTGCCGACCTCCTACGAGCAGTACTTC. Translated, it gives CASSEALPTSYEQYF.

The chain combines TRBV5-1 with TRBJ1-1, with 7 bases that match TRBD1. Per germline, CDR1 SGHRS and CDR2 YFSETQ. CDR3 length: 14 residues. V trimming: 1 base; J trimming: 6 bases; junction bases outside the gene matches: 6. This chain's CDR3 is CASSLTRGGPEAFF. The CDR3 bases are TGCGCCAGCAGCTTGACTAGAGGGGGCCCTGAAGCTTTCTTT.

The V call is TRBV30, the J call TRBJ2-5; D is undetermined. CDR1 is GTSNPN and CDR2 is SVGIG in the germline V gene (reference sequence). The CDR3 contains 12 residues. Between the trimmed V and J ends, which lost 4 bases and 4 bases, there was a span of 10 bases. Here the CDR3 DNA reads TGTGCCTGGACGGTTATGGGAGAGACCCAGTACTTC. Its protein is CAWTVMGETQYF.